This T cell receptor beta chain came from a study of blood T cell repertoires in COVID-19. The protocol was immunoSEQ multiplex PCR, while the TCRdb copy is restricted to in-frame clones and leaves out a portion. In the table there are roughly 38,000 clones, 85% to 90% of which are singletons. This CDR3 has 13 residues. Trimming removed 6 bases at V and 4 bases at J, with 9 bases between. Germline V gene sequence: CDR1 MGHDK, CDR2 SYGVNS. The rearrangement joins TRBV25-1 to TRBJ1-4; TRBD1 might be the D (6 bases). What was sequenced was peripheral blood. The sequence derives from a man aged 70-80 years with acute or convalescent COVID-19. CDR3 amino acids: CASRGQINEKLFF. CDR3 nucleotide sequence: TGTGCCAGCAGAGGACAGATTAATGAAAAACTGTTTTTT.